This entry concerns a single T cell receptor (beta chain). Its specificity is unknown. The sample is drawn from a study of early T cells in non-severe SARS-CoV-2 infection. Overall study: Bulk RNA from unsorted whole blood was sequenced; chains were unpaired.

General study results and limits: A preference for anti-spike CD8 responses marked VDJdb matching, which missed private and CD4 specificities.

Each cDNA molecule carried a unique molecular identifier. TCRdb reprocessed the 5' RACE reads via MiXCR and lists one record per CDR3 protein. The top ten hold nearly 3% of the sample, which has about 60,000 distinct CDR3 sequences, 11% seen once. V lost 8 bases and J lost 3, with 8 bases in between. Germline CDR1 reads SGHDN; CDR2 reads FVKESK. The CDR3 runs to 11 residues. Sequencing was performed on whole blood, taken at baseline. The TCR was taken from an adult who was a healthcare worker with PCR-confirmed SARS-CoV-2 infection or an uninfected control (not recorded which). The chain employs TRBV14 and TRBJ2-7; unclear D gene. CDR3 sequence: CASGPGYEQYF. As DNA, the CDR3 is TGTGCCAGCGGGCCCGGCTACGAGCAGTACTTC.